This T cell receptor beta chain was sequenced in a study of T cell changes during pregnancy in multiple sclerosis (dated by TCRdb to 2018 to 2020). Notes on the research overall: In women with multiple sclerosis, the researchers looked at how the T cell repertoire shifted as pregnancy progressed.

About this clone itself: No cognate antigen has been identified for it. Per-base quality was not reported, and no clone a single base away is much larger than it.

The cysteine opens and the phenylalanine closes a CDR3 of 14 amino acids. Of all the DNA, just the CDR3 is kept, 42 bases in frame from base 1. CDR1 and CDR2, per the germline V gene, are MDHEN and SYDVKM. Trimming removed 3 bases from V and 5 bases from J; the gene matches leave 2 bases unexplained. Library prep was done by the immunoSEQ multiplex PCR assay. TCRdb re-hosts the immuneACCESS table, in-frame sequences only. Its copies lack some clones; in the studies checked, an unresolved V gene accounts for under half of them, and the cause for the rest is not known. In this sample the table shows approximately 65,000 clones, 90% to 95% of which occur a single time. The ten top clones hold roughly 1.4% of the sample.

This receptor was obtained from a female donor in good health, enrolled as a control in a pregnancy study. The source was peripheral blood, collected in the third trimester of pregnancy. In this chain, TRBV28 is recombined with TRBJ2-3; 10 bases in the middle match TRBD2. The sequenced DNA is TGTGCCAGCAGTTTCGGGACTAGCGAAGATACGCAGTATTTT. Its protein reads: CASSFGTSEDTQYF.